A selection of T cell receptor beta chains follows, all from one sample in a study of identical twins. TCRdb re-called the 5' RACE reads through MiXCR, storing one row per CDR3 protein. The data show about 1.7 million distinct CDR3 sequences, 32% seen once. Sequencing used cord blood. The receptors shown here come from a newborn girl in good health. CDR3s include the opening cysteine and the closing phenylalanine or tryptophan. A D gene is named only where the DNA matches it firmly. Clone size is stated in some rows and not others, as once, few, many or a class when expanded.

j_gene: TRBJ2-1
d_gene: NA
v_gene: TRBV7-9
abundance: NA
CDR3nt: TGTGCCAGCAGCTTAATCACAGGGACTTGGAATGAGCAGTTCTTC
CDR3aa: CASSLITGTWNEQFF

j_gene: TRBJ1-1
d_gene: NA
v_gene: TRBV29-1
abundance: few
CDR3nt: TGCAGCGTACAGGAGAACACTGAAGCTTTCTTT
CDR3aa: CSVQENTEAFF

j_gene: TRBJ2-7
d_gene: NA
v_gene: TRBV3-1
abundance: few
CDR3nt: TGTGCCAGCAGCCAAGGGGTAGTGTGGGGCTACGAGCAGTACTTC
CDR3aa: CASSQGVVWGYEQYF

j_gene: TRBJ1-6
d_gene: TRBD1
v_gene: TRBV13
abundance: few
CDR3nt: TGTGCCAGCAGCTGGGTACAGGGGGCCTCCTATAATTCACCCCTCCACTTT
CDR3aa: CASSWVQGASYNSPLHF

j_gene: TRBJ2-1
d_gene: TRBD2
v_gene: TRBV20-1
abundance: NA
CDR3nt: TGCAGTGCTAGAGGGGGACTAGCTGAAAATGAGCAGTTCTTC
CDR3aa: CSARGGLAENEQFF

j_gene: TRBJ2-7
d_gene: NA
v_gene: TRBV6-4
abundance: few
CDR3nt: TGTGCCAGCCTCAGGGAACCGATCCTTTACGAGCAGTACTTC
CDR3aa: CASLREPILYEQYF

j_gene: TRBJ2-1
d_gene: TRBD2
v_gene: TRBV20-1
abundance: NA
CDR3nt: TGCAGTGCTAAACGACTAGCGTCTTTTTATGAGCAGTTCTTC
CDR3aa: CSAKRLASFYEQFF

j_gene: TRBJ1-2
d_gene: TRBD1
v_gene: TRBV18
abundance: few
CDR3nt: TGTGCCAGCTCACCACTCCCGGACAGGGCTGTGTATGGCTACACCTTC
CDR3aa: CASSPLPDRAVYGYTF

j_gene: TRBJ2-1
d_gene: NA
v_gene: TRBV29-1
abundance: many
CDR3nt: TGCAGCGTTGTAGGAGGAACCTACAATGAGCAGTTCTTC
CDR3aa: CSVVGGTYNEQFF

j_gene: TRBJ2-7
d_gene: TRBD2
v_gene: TRBV6-5
abundance: NA
CDR3nt: TGTGCCAGCAGTTACCAGGCTAGCGGGAGCCCACCGAACGAGCGGTACTTC
CDR3aa: CASSYQASGSPPNERYF

j_gene: TRBJ2-5
d_gene: NA
v_gene: TRBV7-2
abundance: few
CDR3nt: TGTGCCAGCAGCTTTTTCTGGAAAGAGACCCAGTACTTC
CDR3aa: CASSFFWKETQYF

j_gene: TRBJ2-5
d_gene: TRBD2
v_gene: TRBV20-1
abundance: few
CDR3nt: TGCAGTGCTAGTAAACTAGCGGGAGAGGGTATGACCCAGTACTTC
CDR3aa: CSASKLAGEGMTQYF

j_gene: TRBJ1-1
d_gene: NA
v_gene: TRBV6-6
abundance: NA
CDR3nt: TGTGCCAGCAGTGACCCCCGGGAGAGACTGAACACTGAAGCTTTCTTT
CDR3aa: CASSDPRERLNTEAFF

j_gene: TRBJ1-2
d_gene: NA
v_gene: TRBV6-1
abundance: NA
CDR3nt: TGTGCCAGCAGTGAGCGGGGGCCCTATGGCTACACCTTC
CDR3aa: CASSERGPYGYTF

j_gene: TRBJ2-7
d_gene: NA
v_gene: TRBV20-1
abundance: NA
CDR3nt: TGCAGTGCTAGCCCAGGATCCCTCTACGAGCAGTACTTC
CDR3aa: CSASPGSLYEQYF

j_gene: TRBJ1-5
d_gene: NA
v_gene: TRBV27
abundance: NA
CDR3nt: TGTGCCAGCAGTCGCTACAGGGAAGGTGGCAATCAGCCCCAGCATTTT
CDR3aa: CASSRYREGGNQPQHF

j_gene: TRBJ2-7
d_gene: TRBD2
v_gene: TRBV2
abundance: few
CDR3nt: TGTGCCGGTTTCGGGACTACCGAGGCCTACGAGCAGTACTTC
CDR3aa: CAGFGTTEAYEQYF

j_gene: TRBJ2-1
d_gene: NA
v_gene: TRBV24-1
abundance: many
CDR3nt: TGTGCCACCAGTTCGAATGGAGGAAATGAGCAGTTCTTC
CDR3aa: CATSSNGGNEQFF

j_gene: TRBJ2-5
d_gene: NA
v_gene: TRBV5-6
abundance: NA
CDR3nt: TGTGCCGGCAGCTTGGTGTCAGCCCCTGGGGAGACCCAGTACTTC
CDR3aa: CAGSLVSAPGETQYF

j_gene: TRBJ1-6
d_gene: TRBD1
v_gene: TRBV7-6
abundance: NA
CDR3nt: TGTGCCAGCAGCTTGACAGGGGGATCGGATTCACCCCTCCACTTT
CDR3aa: CASSLTGGSDSPLHF

j_gene: TRBJ2-5
d_gene: NA
v_gene: TRBV2
abundance: few
CDR3nt: TGTGCCGTCCACAGGAACCTGCAAGAGACCCAGTACTTC
CDR3aa: CAVHRNLQETQYF

j_gene: TRBJ2-3
d_gene: TRBD2
v_gene: TRBV20-1
abundance: NA
CDR3nt: TGCAGTGCTCGAAGCGGGGGGAACACAGATACGCAGTATTTT
CDR3aa: CSARSGGNTDTQYF

j_gene: TRBJ2-1
d_gene: TRBD1
v_gene: TRBV7-2
abundance: once
CDR3nt: TGTGCCAGCAGCGACACCCGGGACAGATCCTACGAGCAGTTCTTC
CDR3aa: CASSDTRDRSYEQFF

j_gene: TRBJ2-3
d_gene: NA
v_gene: TRBV6-2/TRBV6-3
abundance: NA
CDR3nt: TGTGCCAGCAGTTACGGCTTCCTTGATACGCAGTATTTT
CDR3aa: CASSYGFLDTQYF

j_gene: TRBJ2-1
d_gene: TRBD2
v_gene: TRBV6-5
abundance: many
CDR3nt: TGCGCCAGCAGGACTAGCGGGAGAAATGAGCAGTTCTTC
CDR3aa: CASRTSGRNEQFF

j_gene: TRBJ2-3
d_gene: TRBD1
v_gene: TRBV7-9
abundance: NA
CDR3nt: TGTGCCAGCAGCTACCCGGAGAAACAGGGGGCTTTTACAGATACGCAGTATTTT
CDR3aa: CASSYPEKQGAFTDTQYF

j_gene: TRBJ2-5
d_gene: NA
v_gene: TRBV7-9
abundance: NA
CDR3nt: TGTGCCAGCACAACCCGGGACCTTAAAAGGGAGACCCAGTACTTC
CDR3aa: CASTTRDLKRETQYF

j_gene: TRBJ1-6
d_gene: TRBD1
v_gene: TRBV7-2
abundance: few
CDR3nt: TGTGCCAGCAGCACAAACAGGGGGGGGAATTCACCCCTCCACTTT
CDR3aa: CASSTNRGGNSPLHF

j_gene: TRBJ2-5
d_gene: NA
v_gene: TRBV18
abundance: NA
CDR3nt: TGTGCCAGCTCACCAAACCTGGGAAAGACCCAGTACTTC
CDR3aa: CASSPNLGKTQYF

j_gene: TRBJ2-1
d_gene: TRBD2
v_gene: TRBV28
abundance: NA
CDR3nt: TGTGCCAGCAGTTTGGTCGGGACTAGCGAAGACAATGAGCAGTTCTTC
CDR3aa: CASSLVGTSEDNEQFF

j_gene: TRBJ2-1
d_gene: NA
v_gene: TRBV7-9
abundance: NA
CDR3nt: TGTGCCAGCAGCTTAGTATGGACTCGCAGTACCGAGAACTACAATGAGCAGTTCTTC
CDR3aa: CASSLVWTRSTENYNEQFF

j_gene: TRBJ2-5
d_gene: TRBD2
v_gene: TRBV24-1
abundance: few
CDR3nt: TGTGCCACCAGTGCAAACCCTCGACTAGCGGGACAAGAGACCCAGTACTTC
CDR3aa: CATSANPRLAGQETQYF

j_gene: TRBJ1-2
d_gene: NA
v_gene: TRBV5-1
abundance: many
CDR3nt: TGCGCCAGCAGCTTGGGCGGACCTTGGAACTATGGCTACACCTTC
CDR3aa: CASSLGGPWNYGYTF

j_gene: TRBJ2-7
d_gene: NA
v_gene: TRBV20-1
abundance: few
CDR3nt: TGCAGTGCTAGAGTTGGGCGAAACTGGTACTCCTACGAGCAGTACTTC
CDR3aa: CSARVGRNWYSYEQYF

j_gene: TRBJ2-1
d_gene: NA
v_gene: TRBV3-1
abundance: NA
CDR3nt: TGTGCCAGCAGCCCCGCCCCGGGGCCCCCCCACAATGAGCAGTTCTTC
CDR3aa: CASSPAPGPPHNEQFF

j_gene: TRBJ2-3
d_gene: NA
v_gene: TRBV4-1
abundance: NA
CDR3nt: TGCGCCAGCAGCCAAAGGAGGGCAACTAGCACAGATACGCAGTATTTT
CDR3aa: CASSQRRATSTDTQYF

j_gene: TRBJ1-2
d_gene: TRBD1
v_gene: TRBV7-9
abundance: few
CDR3nt: TGTGCCAGCAGCCCATCAGGGGGCAGGAGCTATGGCTACACCTTC
CDR3aa: CASSPSGGRSYGYTF

j_gene: TRBJ2-5
d_gene: NA
v_gene: TRBV2
abundance: few
CDR3nt: TGTGCCAGCAGTGCTGAGGGGCAAGAGACCCAGTACTTC
CDR3aa: CASSAEGQETQYF

j_gene: TRBJ2-1
d_gene: NA
v_gene: TRBV29-1
abundance: many
CDR3nt: TGCAGCGTTCACTCCCACCCCTCCTACAATGAGCAGTTCTTC
CDR3aa: CSVHSHPSYNEQFF

j_gene: TRBJ2-7
d_gene: NA
v_gene: TRBV2
abundance: NA
CDR3nt: TGTGCCAGCAGAAGCGAAGTCCAGTACTTC
CDR3aa: CASRSEVQYF

j_gene: TRBJ2-5
d_gene: TRBD1
v_gene: TRBV28
abundance: NA
CDR3nt: TGTGCCAGCAGTTTACCCCAGACAGGGGTAGGGGAGACCCAGTACTTC
CDR3aa: CASSLPQTGVGETQYF